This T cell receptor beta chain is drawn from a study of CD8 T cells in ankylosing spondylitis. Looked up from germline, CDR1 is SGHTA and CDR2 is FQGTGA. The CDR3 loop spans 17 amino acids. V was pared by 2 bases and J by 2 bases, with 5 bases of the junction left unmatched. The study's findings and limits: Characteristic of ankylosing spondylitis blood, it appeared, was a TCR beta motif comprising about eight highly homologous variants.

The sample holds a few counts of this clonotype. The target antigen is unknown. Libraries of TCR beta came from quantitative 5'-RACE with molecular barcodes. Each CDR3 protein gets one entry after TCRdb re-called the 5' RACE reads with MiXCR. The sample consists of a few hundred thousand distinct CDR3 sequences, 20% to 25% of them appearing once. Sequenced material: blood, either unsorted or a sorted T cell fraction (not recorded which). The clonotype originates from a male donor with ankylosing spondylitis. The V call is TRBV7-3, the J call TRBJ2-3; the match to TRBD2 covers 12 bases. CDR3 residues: CASSLAGLAGNTDTQYF. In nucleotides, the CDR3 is TGTGCCAGCAGCTTAGCAGGACTAGCGGGAAACACAGATACGCAGTATTTT.